The entry that follows covers one T cell receptor beta chain sequence. No antigen is known for it. V lost 2 bases and J 6 bases, leaving 13 bases between the germline ends. The CDR3 totals 14 residues. A single record per CDR3 protein comes from TCRdb applying MiXCR to the RT-PCR reads. This sample has some 190,000 distinct CDR3 sequences, with over 13% found just once. The data originate from a study of response to subunit inactivated influenza vaccine. Study outcomes and limitations: A suggestion made by the authors is that each seasonal influenza vaccination recruits few new T cells.

Sequences were derived from CD8+ T cells sorted from PBMCs, sampled 4 to 6 days after vaccination. This receptor was taken from a man aged 45-65 years who received an inactivated influenza vaccine. V is TRBV12-3 or TRBV12-4 and J is TRBJ1-2; tentative D call: TRBD1 (6 bases). The CDR3 loop is CASSLSGAANGYTF. CDR3 bases: TGTGCCAGCAGTTTATCGGGGGCGGCTAATGGCTACACCTTC.